What follows are 15 T cell receptor beta chains derived from one specimen sequenced in a study of T cell repertoires in cytomegalovirus infection. No antigen has been identified for these receptors. TCRdb reprocessed the reads with MiXCR, giving one entry per CDR3 protein. Of about a million distinct CDR3 sequences listed, approximately 32% are singletons. The sequences come from cultured CD8+ T cells from PBMCs, collected from culture after CMV antigen stimulation. These receptors were collected from a human donor in good health (CMV status not recorded). Some clones in this sample may be carry-over from other donors' samples.

This chain joins TRBV12-3 or TRBV12-4 and TRBJ2-3, with D perhaps TRBD2 (6 bases). The CDR3 extends over 12 amino acids. The V end lost 11 bases, the J end lost 2 bases, and 11 bases lay between the germline ends. The CDR3 loop reads CAVGGLTDTQYF. The DNA of the CDR3 is TGTGCCGTCGGGGGACTCACAGATACGCAGTATTTT.

This clonotype was seen a handful of times. The chain joins TRBV12-5 to TRBJ2-2; possibly TRBD2 for D (5 bases). Trimming took off 3 bases at V and 6 bases at J, with 17 bases between the two ends. Germline assignment: CDR1 LGHNT and CDR2 FRNRAP. There are 16 residues in the CDR3. The CDR3 sequence is CASGFITSRSAGELFF. Written as DNA, the CDR3 is TGTGCTAGTGGTTTTATCACTAGTCGATCGGCCGGGGAGCTGTTTTTT.

The genes are TRBV6-2 or TRBV6-3 and TRBJ2-1; D is perhaps TRBD2 (5 bases). The V gene's germline CDR1 is MNHEY and CDR2 SVGEGT. V was shortened by 7 bases and J by 8 bases, with 12 bases between the two germline ends. The CDR3 loop spans 12 amino acids. For the CDR3, the DNA is TGTGCCAGCACCGAAACCGGGGATGAGCAGTTCTTC. This translates into CASTETGDEQFF.

This clonotype was seen repeatedly, ten times or more. The chain links TRBV7-2 to TRBJ2-1, with D possibly matching TRBD2 (6 bases). Germline CDR1 and CDR2: SGHTA and FQGNSA. The CDR3 contains 14 residues. Between the trimmed V and J ends, which lost 5 bases and 8 bases, there was a span of 16 bases. The CDR3 sequence is CASSILAPGDEQFF. The CDR3 DNA reads as TGTGCCAGCAGCATTCTAGCTCCGGGGGATGAGCAGTTCTTC.

Concerning this clonotype: The junction departs from germline at one end; a sequencing error may be responsible. This chain joins TRBV13 and TRBJ1-1; D uncertain. CDR3 length: 13 residues. The V gene's germline CDR1 is PRHDT and CDR2 FYEKMQ (reference sequence). This chain's CDR3 is CASSPRDMTEAFF. In nucleotides, the CDR3 is TGTGCCAGCAGCCCTCGAGACATGACTGAGGCTTTCTTT.

This clonotype showed up just a few times. A much larger clone differs by one base, so this may be a read error. The chain has TRBV7-9 and TRBJ1-2; unclear D gene. V was trimmed by 1 base and J by 3 bases, leaving 6 bases between them. Germline V gives CDR1 SEHNR, CDR2 FQNEAQ (reference sequence). The CDR3 loop spans 13 amino acids. CDR3 protein: CASSLEGYYGYTF. The CDR3 region has the DNA TGTGCCAGCAGCTTAGAAGGGTACTATGGCTACACCTTC.

The V and J genes are TRBV19 and TRBJ1-2; D might be TRBD1 (5 bases). This CDR3 comprises 15 residues. Germline assignment: CDR1 LNHDA and CDR2 SQIVND (reference sequence). Trimming cost V 3 bases and J 0 bases, with 11 bases left between them. The CDR3 spells CASSIRDRTNYGYTF. The CDR3 DNA reads as TGTGCCAGTAGTATTCGGGACCGAACTAACTATGGCTACACCTTC.

This clonotype was seen a few times. This chain joins TRBV20-1 and TRBJ2-1; D ambiguous. The CDR3 extends over 16 amino acids. Germline V gene data show CDR1 as DFQATT and CDR2 as SNEGSKA (reference sequence). Trimming removed 0 bases at V and 5 bases at J, with 17 bases between. CDR3 amino acids: CSARDRPRMLHNEQFF. The CDR3 nucleotides read TGCAGTGCTAGAGATCGGCCTAGAATGCTCCACAATGAGCAGTTCTTC.

The sample holds a few counts of this clonotype. This chain joins TRBV5-4 and TRBJ2-1; 11 bases are a match to TRBD2. This CDR3 is built from 17 residues. The V segment lost 1 base and the J segment 15 bases; nucleotides outside the gene matches: 18. From germline, CDR1 is SGHNT and CDR2 YYREEE (reference sequence). The CDR3 nucleotides read TGTGCCAGCAGCTTGCACCTTCTAGCGGGGGGACCCGCAACCCCGTTCTTC. This translates into CASSLHLLAGGPATPFF.

The chain combines TRBV6-6 with TRBJ1-2, with 10 bases matching TRBD1. Trimming removed 4 bases from V and 5 bases from J; junction bases left unmatched: 7. This CDR3 has 15 residues. The germline CDR1 and CDR2 sequences are MNHNY and SVGAGI (reference sequence). CDR3 protein: CASSLGDRGVYGYTF. CDR3 bases: TGTGCCAGCAGTTTGGGGGACAGGGGCGTATATGGCTACACCTTC.

There are a few counts of this clonotype. The V and J genes are TRBV10-2 and TRBJ1-1, with D perhaps TRBD1 (5 bases). Trimming took off 3 bases at V and 6 bases at J, with 11 bases between the two ends. This CDR3 is built from 13 residues. CDR1 and CDR2 from the germline V gene are WSHSY and SAAADI. In DNA, the CDR3 is TGCGCCAGCAGTGAATGGGGGAGCGCTGAAGCTTTCTTT. This encodes CASSEWGSAEAFF.

The V call is TRBV7-3, the J call TRBJ2-2; D is undetermined. The CDR3 length is 14 residues. Germline lookup yields CDR1 SGHTA and CDR2 FQGTGA. Trimming took off 5 bases at V and 0 bases at J, with 7 bases between the two ends. CDR3 residues: CASSRLANTGELFF. CDR3 in DNA: TGTGCCAGCAGCCGGCTAGCGAACACCGGGGAGCTGTTTTTT.

The chain couples TRBV7-2 to TRBJ1-2, with D possibly TRBD1 on 6 matching bases. Germline assignment: CDR1 SGHTA and CDR2 FQGNSA. Trimming cost V 4 bases and J 2 bases, with 14 bases left between them. The CDR3 spans 15 residues. The DNA for the CDR3 is TGTGCCAGCAGCTCCTGGCAGGGACACAACTATGGCTACACCTTC. It yields the protein CASSSWQGHNYGYTF.

The J gene is TRBJ2-3, the V gene TRBV29-1; D might be TRBD1 or TRBD2, each matching 6 bases. Germline CDR1 SQVTM, CDR2 ANQGSEA. V was shortened by 3 bases and J by 1 base, with 14 bases between the two germline ends. CDR3 length equals 15 residues. This chain's CDR3 is CSVEDQRGGTDTQYF. For the CDR3, the DNA is TGCAGCGTTGAGGATCAGAGGGGGGGCACAGATACGCAGTATTTT.

This clonotype appeared a few times. The rearrangement links TRBV2 to TRBJ2-5; TRBD1 might be the D (6 bases). Germline CDR1 and CDR2: SNHLY and FYNNEI. Between the trimmed V and J ends, which lost 10 bases and 0 bases, there was a span of 12 bases. The CDR3 has 13 residues. The CDR3 DNA is TGTGCCACCTTTACAGGGAACCAAGAGACCCAGTACTTC. Amino acids: CATFTGNQETQYF. Drawing the rest from reference TRBV2 and TRBJ2-5, the complete variable domain is EPEVTQTPSHQVTQMGQEVILRCVPISNHLYFYWYRQILGQKVEFLVSFYNNEISEKSEIFDDQFSVERPDGSNFTLKIRSTKLEDSAMYFCATFTGNQETQYFGPGTRLLVL.